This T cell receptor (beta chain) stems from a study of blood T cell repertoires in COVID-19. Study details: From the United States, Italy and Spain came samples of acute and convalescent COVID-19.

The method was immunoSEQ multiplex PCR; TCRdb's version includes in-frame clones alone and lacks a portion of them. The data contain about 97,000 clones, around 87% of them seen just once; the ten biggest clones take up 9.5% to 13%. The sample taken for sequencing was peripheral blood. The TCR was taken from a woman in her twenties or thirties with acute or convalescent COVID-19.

In nucleotides, the CDR3 is TGTGCCAGCTCACCACAGGAGGTCGAGTCCGGCGTAGATGGCTACACCTTC. Translated, it gives CASSPQEVESGVDGYTF. The genes are TRBV18 and TRBJ1-2; D unclear. Trimming shortened V by 1 base and J by 6 bases, and 21 bases separated the two germline ends. The CDR3 consists of 17 residues. Germline V lookup: CDR1 KGHSH, CDR2 LQKENI.